Described below is a single TCR beta chain sequence and its context. A read error is likely, as this CDR3 ends without the conserved phenylalanine or tryptophan. RNA was extracted from bulk tissue without any cell sorting. The germline gives CDR1 LGHNA, CDR2 YSLEER. There are 13 residues in the CDR3. The data were obtained in a study of tumor and adjacent non-tumor tissue in lung cancer. Three rounds of nested PCR, following a modified ARM-PCR protocol, produced the TCRbeta library. TCRdb reprocessed the multiplex PCR reads with MiXCR, giving one entry per CDR3 protein. The sample contains 70,000 to 90,000 distinct CDR3 sequences, over 75% of which appear only once.

This receptor was taken from a woman aged 45 to 65 with non-small cell lung cancer. Sequencing was carried out using lung tumor tissue. The chain is built from TRBV4-3 and TRBJ1-5; D is undetermined. For the CDR3, the DNA is TGCGCCAGTAGCCAAATCCTCAATCAGCCCCAGCATCTT. Translated: CASSQILNQPQHL.